This entry lists 11 T cell receptor beta chains sequenced from one sample in a study of CD8 T cells in ankylosing spondylitis. Points from the study as a whole: Characteristic of ankylosing spondylitis blood, it appeared, was a TCR beta motif comprising several highly homologous variants.

The antigens these receptors bind are not known. MiXCR, run by TCRdb on the 5' RACE reads, gives a single entry per CDR3 protein. The data contain around 130,000 distinct CDR3 sequences, roughly 17% of them singletons. The sample taken for sequencing was blood, either unsorted or a sorted T cell fraction (not recorded which). All receptors come from a male donor with ankylosing spondylitis.

This clonotype has only a few counts. J is TRBJ2-5 and V is TRBV7-9, with D possibly TRBD1 on 6 matching bases. Trimming cost V 2 bases and J 3 bases, with 7 bases left between them. The V gene's germline CDR1 is SEHNR and CDR2 FQNEAQ (reference sequence). The CDR3 runs to 13 residues. The DNA for the CDR3 is TGTGCCAGCAGCTTACAGGGGAAAGAGACCCAGTACTTC. Translated: CASSLQGKETQYF.

V gene TRBV2 combines with J gene TRBJ2-7, with TRBD2 matching over 13 bases. This CDR3 has 16 amino acids. The ends lost 4 bases at V and 9 bases at J; junction bases unmatched: 12. Germline CDR1 is SNHLY and CDR2 is FYNNEI. CDR3 in amino acids: CASSVPRTSGSQGQYF. CDR3 coding DNA: TGTGCCAGCAGTGTCCCCCGGACTAGCGGGAGCCAGGGGCAGTACTTC.

This chain uses TRBV11-3 with TRBJ2-1; 9 bases map to TRBD2. Germline loops: CDR1 SGHNT, CDR2 YENEEA. The CDR3 is 16 amino acids. The trim removed 5 bases at V and 7 bases at J, leaving 12 bases unmatched. The CDR3 sequence is CASSPEDSGRYNEQFF. DNA for the CDR3: TGTGCCAGCAGCCCGGAGGATAGCGGGAGATATAATGAGCAGTTCTTC.

The rearrangement uses TRBV29-1 and TRBJ2-1, with D perhaps TRBD1 or TRBD2 (5 bases each). Germline values: CDR1 SQVTM, CDR2 ANQGSEA. V lost 4 bases and J 2 bases, leaving 9 bases between the germline ends. The CDR3 extends over 13 amino acids. CDR3 nucleotides: TGCAGCGTTGTTGAGGGGCCCTACAATGAGCAGTTCTTC. This gives the protein CSVVEGPYNEQFF.

This chain joins TRBV12-3 or TRBV12-4 and TRBJ2-5; 11 bases match TRBD1. The CDR3 loop spans 19 amino acids. Losses at the gene ends were 4 bases for V and 3 bases for J; bases not matched to a gene: 16. Here the CDR3 reads CASSSMGADRDRGEETQYF. In nucleotides, the CDR3 is TGTGCCAGCAGTTCAATGGGCGCGGACCGGGACAGGGGGGAAGAGACCCAGTACTTC.

This clonotype showed up just a few times. This CDR3 is CASSNVLGRSRTGELFF. The CDR3 bases are TGTGCCAGCAGTAACGTATTAGGACGGAGTCGCACCGGGGAGCTGTTTTTT. This chain connects TRBV6-5 to TRBJ2-2; D unresolved. This CDR3 comprises 17 residues. Deletions cut 5 bases from V and 4 bases from J, with 20 bases between. Germline V gene lookup returns CDR1 MNHEY and CDR2 SVGAGI.

The chain carries TRBV25-1 and TRBJ1-6; no definite D call. CDR1 and CDR2 from the germline V gene are MGHDK and SYGVNS. Trimming left V 1 base short and J 11 bases short, with 6 bases between. The CDR3 has 12 residues. As DNA, the CDR3 is TGTGCCAGCAGTGAATTGGGAGCACCCCTCCACTTT. It encodes CASSELGAPLHF.

This clonotype was seen a single time. The chain combines TRBV11-2 with TRBJ2-5, with unresolved D. V was trimmed by 1 base and J by 0 bases, leaving 6 bases between them. CDR1 and CDR2 (germline): SGHAT, FQNNGV. The CDR3 sequence is 14 residues long. The chain's CDR3 is CASSLVADQETQYF. The CDR3, as DNA: TGTGCCAGCAGCTTAGTGGCAGACCAAGAGACCCAGTACTTC.

The chain has TRBV20-1 and TRBJ2-3; 7 bases fit TRBD2. This CDR3 comprises 17 residues. CDR1 and CDR2 (germline): DFQATT, SNEGSKA (reference sequence). Germline trimming cut 6 bases from V and 0 bases from J; bases unmatched to any gene: 15. The CDR3 is CSAPTRDYSRSTDTQYF. The CDR3 DNA reads as TGCAGTGCCCCGACCCGGGACTACTCTAGAAGCACAGATACGCAGTATTTT.

This clonotype was recorded a few times. CDR3: CASSVGDTVFEQYF. In DNA form, the CDR3 reads TGTGCCAGCAGCGTAGGGGACACCGTTTTTGAGCAGTACTTC. The chain couples TRBV9 to TRBJ2-7, with a weak D call TRBD1 (6 bases). The germline V gene has CDR1 SGDLS and CDR2 YYNGEE. The CDR3 is made up of 14 amino acids. Trimming removed 0 bases from V and 7 bases from J, with 14 bases in between.

This clonotype was seen a handful of times. The chain uses TRBV27 and TRBJ1-2; 9 nucleotides agree with TRBD1. V lost 5 bases and J lost 13; bases outside the gene matches: 8. Germline V lookup: CDR1 MNHEY, CDR2 SMNVEV (reference sequence). The CDR3 loop spans 12 amino acids. For the CDR3, the DNA is TGTGCCAGCAGTGGGGGACAGGGAGGGCCCACCTTC. This gives the protein CASSGGQGGPTF.